This T cell receptor beta chain was identified during a study of glioma-infiltrating T cells. Notes on the study in general: Tissue-blood divergence was below expectation in non-neoplastic patients, above in gliomas. Very few CDR3 sequences were shared between tissue and blood.

This clonotype was observed many times. No antigen is known for it. The iRepertoire nested amplicon-rescue multiplex PCR amplified TCR alpha and beta CDR3s from RNA. Input was about 85-450 ng of tissue mRNA or PBMC total RNA. Using its own MiXCR run on the multiplex PCR reads, TCRdb lists one record per CDR3 protein. The table has roughly 100,000 distinct CDR3 sequences, about 30% seen once; the top ten hold 40% to 55%. Trimming took off 8 bases at V and 4 bases at J, with 14 bases between the two ends. This CDR3 contains 13 residues. CDR1 is SNHLY and CDR2 is FYNNEI in the germline V gene. Source material: glioma tissue, nonneoplastic brain tissue, or PBMCs (not recorded which). The chain combines TRBV2 with TRBJ1-1; D is uncertain. The sequence came from a human donor with low-grade glioma or glioblastoma, undergoing nonglioma brain surgery, or in good health (not recorded which). In DNA form, the CDR3 reads TGTGCCAGCGGCAGGAGTGAAGTCACTGAAGCTTTCTTT. Its translation is CASGRSEVTEAFF.